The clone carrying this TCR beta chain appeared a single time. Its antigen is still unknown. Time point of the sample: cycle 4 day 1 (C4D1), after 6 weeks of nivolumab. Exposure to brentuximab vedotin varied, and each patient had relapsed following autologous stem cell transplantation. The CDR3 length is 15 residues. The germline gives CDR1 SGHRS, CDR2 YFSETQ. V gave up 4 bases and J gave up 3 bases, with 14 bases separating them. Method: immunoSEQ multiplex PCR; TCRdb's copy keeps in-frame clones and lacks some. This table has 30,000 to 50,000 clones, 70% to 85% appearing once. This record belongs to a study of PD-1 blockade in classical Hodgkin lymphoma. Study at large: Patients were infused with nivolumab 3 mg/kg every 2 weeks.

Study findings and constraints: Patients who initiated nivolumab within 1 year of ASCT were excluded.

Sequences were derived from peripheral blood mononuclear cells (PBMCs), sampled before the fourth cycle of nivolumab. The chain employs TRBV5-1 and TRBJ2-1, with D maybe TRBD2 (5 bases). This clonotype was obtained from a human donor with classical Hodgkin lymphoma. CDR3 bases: TGCGCCAGCAGCCCAGGCCACGGACTCTACAATGAGCAGTTCTTC. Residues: CASSPGHGLYNEQFF. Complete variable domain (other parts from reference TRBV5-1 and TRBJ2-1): KAGVTQTPRYLIKTRGQQVTLSCSPISGHRSVSWYQQTPGQGLQFLFEYFSETQRNKGNFPGRFSGRQFSNSRSEMNVSTLELGDSALYLCASSPGHGLYNEQFFGPGTRLTVL.